The clone carrying this TCR beta chain showed up just a few times. The antigen is not known. General study points: Tumor memory CD4+ T cell TCR gene usage was found to cluster with blood and lymph node memory CD4+ cells and with lymph node naive CD4+ cells. Tumor-infiltrating Treg TCR alpha and beta sequences overlapped most with tumor naive CD4+ T cells, then blood naive.

Via MiXCR, TCRdb re-called the 5' RACE reads, giving one row per CDR3 protein. The sample has about 7,200 distinct CDR3 sequences, 35% to 50% seen once. V was pared by 5 bases and J by 8 bases, with 7 bases between. Germline V lookup: CDR1 MNHEY, CDR2 SVGEGT. The CDR3 has 11 amino acids. CD4+CD45RO+CD25- cells were isolated as memory CD4+ T cells. This sequence was found in a female donor with breast cancer. The sample taken for sequencing was memory CD4+ T cells sorted from blood. The subset was: memory CD4+ T cells, CD4+CD45RO+CD25-. The chain couples TRBV6-2 or TRBV6-3 to TRBJ2-1; the D is unclear. The CDR3 DNA is TGTGCCAGCAGTGATTGGGATGAGCAGTTCTTC. This gives the protein CASSDWDEQFF.